This TCR beta chain was captured by sequencing in a study of beta chain features in type 1 diabetes. Study results and caveats: Diminished insertions and augmented deletions at VDJ junctions characterized type 1 diabetes patients. Researchers report that Type 1 diabetes patients had moderately but significantly shorter TCRB CDR3s across all four CD4+ subsets.

This clone was recorded a few times. What it binds is not known. This CDR3 has 13 residues. V was trimmed by 1 base and J by 12 bases, leaving 13 bases between them. In germline, CDR1 is SGHAT, CDR2 FQNNGV. What was sequenced were expressed TCRB transcripts, since all of the isolated RNA had been reverse transcribed. The assay was immunoSEQ multiplex PCR, and TCRdb's table has in-frame clones only and misses some. The sample includes 350,000 to 400,000 clones, roughly 13% of them seen just once. Sequencing was done on a sample of naive CD4+ T cells from blood. This receptor was taken from a woman between 18 and 29 years old with type 1 diabetes. V gene TRBV11-2 combines with J gene TRBJ2-1, with D possibly matching TRBD1 (6 bases). CDR3 nucleotides: TGTGCCAGCAGCTTAGGGCCCAGGGGACGGCAGTTCTTC. Translation gives CASSLGPRGRQFF. Drawing the rest from reference TRBV11-2 and TRBJ2-1, the complete variable domain is EAGVAQSPRYKIIEKRQSVAFWCNPISGHATLYWYQQILGQGPKLLIQFQNNGVVDDSQLPKDRFSAERLKGVDSTLKIQPAKLEDSAVYLCASSLGPRGRQFFGPGTRLTVL.